This T cell receptor (beta chain) was captured in a study of read filtering for tumor transcriptome and immune sequencing. Across the study: After DNase treatment, RNA was made into whole-transcriptome libraries.

The library was built from roughly 400 ng RNA with molecular barcoded adaptors for alpha/delta and beta/gamma chains. TCRdb re-derived calls from the reads in MiXCR, one entry per CDR3 protein. The profile shows approximately 90,000 distinct CDR3 sequences, 9% to 15% of them singletons. This clonotype was counted ten times or more. Germline V gives CDR1 LGHDT, CDR2 YNNKEL (reference sequence). The CDR3 is made up of 15 amino acids. The V and J ends lost 1 base and 8 bases respectively, with 17 bases between them. The chain couples TRBV3-1 to TRBJ1-2; D might be TRBD1 (5 bases). This clonotype was obtained from a donor at least 40 years old with multiple myeloma. Sequenced: a population of CD138-negative cells sorted from bone marrow. The DNA of the CDR3 is TGTGCCAGCAGCCAAGCGATGGGGCTGCAAGGAGGCTACACCTTC. It encodes CASSQAMGLQGGYTF.